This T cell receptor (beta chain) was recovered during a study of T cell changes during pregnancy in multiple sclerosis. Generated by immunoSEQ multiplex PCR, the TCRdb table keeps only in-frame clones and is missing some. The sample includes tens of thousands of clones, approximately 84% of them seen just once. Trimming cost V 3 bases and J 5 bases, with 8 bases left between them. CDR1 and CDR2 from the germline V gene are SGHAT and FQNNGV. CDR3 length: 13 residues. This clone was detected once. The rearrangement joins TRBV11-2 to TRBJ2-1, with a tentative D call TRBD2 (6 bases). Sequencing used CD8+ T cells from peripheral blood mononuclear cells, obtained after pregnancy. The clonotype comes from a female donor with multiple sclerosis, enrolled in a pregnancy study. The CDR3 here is CASSLAGHNEQFF. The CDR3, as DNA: TGTGCCAGCAGCTTGGCGGGGCACAATGAGCAGTTCTTC.